Sequencing of this T cell receptor beta chain was carried out in a study of T cells in localized non-small cell lung cancer. Whole-study findings and limits: Tumor trailed uninvolved adjacent lung in T cell clonality, which peaked there. In adjacent lung, a median roughly 56 of the top 100 tumor clones were found.

Method: immunoSEQ multiplex PCR; TCRdb's copy keeps in-frame clones and lacks some. This sample has 130,000 or so clones, with approximately 88% found just once. As to this clone: The antigen remains unidentified.

Sequencing was performed on peripheral blood, taken before any cancer treatment. This TCR came from a female donor older than 55 with stage I lung adenocarcinoma.

Here the CDR3 DNA reads TGCGCCAGCAGCTTGGCCGGGGAGGGACGTGGAAACACCATATATTTT. This gives the protein CASSLAGEGRGNTIYF. V and J are TRBV5-1 and TRBJ1-3; D perhaps matches TRBD1 (5 bases). V was trimmed by 0 bases and J by 3 bases, leaving 13 bases between them. This CDR3 spans 16 amino acids. The germline gives CDR1 SGHRS, CDR2 YFSETQ.